This T cell receptor beta chain was recovered during a study of Graves' ophthalmopathy and Graves' hyperthyroidism. RNA transcripts were the source from which TCR beta CDR3 regions were amplified. Second-round multiplex PCR followed a first-round RT-PCR using HTBI primers. One entry per CDR3 protein results from TCRdb running MiXCR on the multiplex PCR reads. Counted here are approximately 210,000 distinct CDR3 sequences, 29% occurring once; the ten biggest clones make up about 9.3%. Disease in donors with ophthalmopathy had moderate-to-severe activity, CAS ≥3, NOSPECS ≥4 and under 3 months' duration. Clinical symptoms and serum thyroxine were used for diagnosis; TRAb, thyroid ultrasound and orbital computed tomography were also relied on. Germline V gene data show CDR1 as SQVTM and CDR2 as ANQGSEA. Trimming shortened V by 3 bases and J by 13 bases, and 19 bases separated the two germline ends. The CDR3 extends over 13 amino acids.

The receptor's source is a man aged 50-59 years with Graves' ophthalmopathy. The chain joins TRBV29-1 to TRBJ1-3; no firm D call. Sequenced: peripheral blood. The CDR3, as DNA: TGCAGCGTTGACTCCGAAACTGGAAAAACAATATATTTT. Translated: CSVDSETGKTIYF.